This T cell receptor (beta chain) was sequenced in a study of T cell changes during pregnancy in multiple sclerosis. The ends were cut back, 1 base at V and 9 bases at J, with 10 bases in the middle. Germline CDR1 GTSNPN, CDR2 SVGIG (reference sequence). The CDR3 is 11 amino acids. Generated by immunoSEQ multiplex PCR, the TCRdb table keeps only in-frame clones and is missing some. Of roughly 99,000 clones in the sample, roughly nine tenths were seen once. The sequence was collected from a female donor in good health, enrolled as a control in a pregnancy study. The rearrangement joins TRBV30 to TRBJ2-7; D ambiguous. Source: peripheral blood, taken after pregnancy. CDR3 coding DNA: TGTGCCTGGAGTGAGTTCGCAGGGCAGTACTTC. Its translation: CAWSEFAGQYF. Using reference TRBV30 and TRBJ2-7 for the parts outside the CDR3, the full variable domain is SQTIHQWPATLVQPVGSPLSLECTVEGTSNPNLYWYRQAAGRGLQLLFYSVGIGQISSEVPQNLSASRPQDRQFILSSKKLLLSDSGFYLCAWSEFAGQYFGPGTRLTVT.